Below are 25 T cell receptor beta chains sequenced from a single sample in a study of beta chain features in type 1 diabetes. No antigen is known for these receptors. Expressed TCRB transcripts were sequenced because the isolated RNA had all been reverse transcribed beforehand. Assay: immunoSEQ multiplex PCR; the TCRdb copy retains only in-frame clones and omits some. The sample carries approximately 730,000 clones, under 15% recorded once. Notes on the study in general: TCRB CDR3s from Type 1 diabetes patients were moderately but significantly shorter in all four CD4+ subsets.

Specimen: naive CD4+ T cells from blood. The receptor source for this set is a man between 18 and 35 years old with type 1 diabetes.

The gene calls are TRBV5-1 and TRBJ1-1; perhaps TRBD1 as D (5 bases). Trimming removed 4 bases at V and 0 bases at J, with 13 bases between. The CDR3 is made up of 15 amino acids. In germline, CDR1 is SGHRS, CDR2 YFSETQ. CDR3 nucleotides: TGCGCCAGCAGCGTATCGACAGATCTGAACACTGAAGCTTTCTTT. Encoded protein: CASSVSTDLNTEAFF.

This clone appeared once. The chain combines TRBV12-5 with TRBJ1-2; no clear D. CDR1 LGHNT and CDR2 FRNRAP come from the germline V gene. This CDR3 spans 13 amino acids. Trimming took 5 bases from V and 0 from J, leaving 7 bases between them. This chain's CDR3 is CASGPPANYGYTF. Written as DNA, the CDR3 is TGTGCTAGTGGTCCCCCGGCTAACTATGGCTACACCTTC.

This clone turned up a few times. The genes are TRBV19 and TRBJ1-1, with 9 bases matching TRBD1. With 7 bases clipped from V and 3 bases from J, the junction kept 3 bases outside the gene matches. The length of the CDR3 is 13 residues. Germline loops: CDR1 LNHDA, CDR2 SQIVND (reference sequence). The DNA for the CDR3 is TGTGCCAGTAAGACAGGGGGGTACACTGAAGCTTTCTTT. Translating gives CASKTGGYTEAFF.

V usage is TRBV5-6 and J usage is TRBJ1-1, with D perhaps TRBD1 (5 bases). The length of the CDR3 is 14 residues. V shed 0 bases and J shed 4 bases, with 10 bases lying between them. Looked up from germline, CDR1 is SGHDT and CDR2 is YYEEEE. CDR3 loop: CASSLDWGSTEAFF. The DNA for the CDR3 is TGTGCCAGCAGCTTGGACTGGGGGTCCACTGAAGCTTTCTTT. The variable domain in full, with the rest retrieved from reference TRBV5-6 and TRBJ1-1, is DAGVTQSPTHLIKTRGQQVTLRCSPKSGHDTVSWYQQALGQGPQFIFQYYEEEERQRGNFPDRFSGHQFPNYSSELNVNALLLGDSALYLCASSLDWGSTEAFFGQGTRLTVV.

V gene TRBV30 combines with J gene TRBJ2-7; tentative D call: TRBD1 (5 bases). Germline V CDR1 and CDR2: GTSNPN, SVGIG (reference sequence). The CDR3 has 13 residues. Deletions cut 0 bases from V and 5 bases from J, with 11 bases between. CDR3 nucleotide sequence: TGTGCCTGGAGTGTTCGTTTAGGGGACGAGCAGTACTTC. This encodes CAWSVRLGDEQYF. The full variable domain, with the rest looked up from reference TRBV30 and TRBJ2-7, is SQTIHQWPATLVQPVGSPLSLECTVEGTSNPNLYWYRQAAGRGLQLLFYSVGIGQISSEVPQNLSASRPQDRQFILSSKKLLLSDSGFYLCAWSVRLGDEQYFGPGTRLTVT.

This clone was found a few times. The rearrangement links TRBV25-1 to TRBJ1-5; unclear D gene. CDR3 length: 11 residues. CDR1 and CDR2 (germline): MGHDK, SYGVNS. The ends were cut back, 5 bases at V and 9 bases at J, with 8 bases in the middle. The CDR3 nucleotides are TGTGCCAGCAGTTCTCGTGGGCCCCAGCATTTT. It is translated as CASSSRGPQHF.

The DNA of the CDR3 is TGTGCCAGCTCACCACGTGGTGGGGACTATGGCTACACCTTC. This sequence encodes CASSPRGGDYGYTF. This sequence joins TRBV18 and TRBJ1-2; D unresolved. With 1 base removed from V and 3 bases from J, the gap between germline ends came to 9 bases. The CDR3 has 14 amino acids. Germline values: CDR1 KGHSH, CDR2 LQKENI.

The chain uses TRBV5-1 and TRBJ2-1, with D unclear. Trimming shortened V by 4 bases and J by 2 bases, and 13 bases separated the two germline ends. Germline V gene sequence: CDR1 SGHRS, CDR2 YFSETQ. This CDR3 comprises 15 residues. CDR3 in DNA: TGCGCCAGCAGCCCCACGGCTGCCCCCTACAATGAGCAGTTCTTC. Amino acids: CASSPTAAPYNEQFF.

The rearrangement joins TRBV30 to TRBJ2-6; a weak D match, TRBD2 (5 bases). V was shortened by 5 bases and J by 3 bases, with 11 bases between the two germline ends. CDR1 GTSNPN and CDR2 SVGIG come from the germline V gene (reference sequence). The CDR3 is 14 residues long. The CDR3 nucleotides are TGTGCCTGGGCCCTGGGGAGTGGGGCCAACGTCCTGACTTTC. Its protein product is CAWALGSGANVLTF.

This chain links TRBV6-1 with TRBJ2-1, with D perhaps TRBD2 (6 bases). Trimming took off 6 bases at V and 2 bases at J, with 14 bases between the two ends. The CDR3 runs 15 residues. The germline V gene has CDR1 MNHNS and CDR2 SASEGT. The CDR3 nucleotides are TGTGCCAGCAGATCGGACTACCAAGCCTACAATGAGCAGTTCTTC. Amino acids: CASRSDYQAYNEQFF.

The chain combines TRBV6-1 with TRBJ2-1; D is tentatively TRBD1 or TRBD2 (7 bases each). Between the trimmed V and J ends, which lost 8 bases and 15 bases, there was a span of 14 bases. Germline lookup yields CDR1 MNHNS and CDR2 SASEGT. This CDR3 is 10 amino acids long. The CDR3 loop is CASWDSGAFF. CDR3 DNA sequence: TGTGCCAGCTGGGACAGCGGGGCGTTCTTC.

The chain recombines TRBV29-1 with TRBJ1-1; perhaps TRBD1 as D (5 bases). Germline CDR1 SQVTM, CDR2 ANQGSEA. The ends were cut back, 4 bases at V and 0 bases at J, with 9 bases in the middle. The length of the CDR3 is 13 residues. The CDR3 loop reads CSVAWDLNTEAFF. CDR3 nucleotides: TGCAGCGTTGCATGGGACCTGAACACTGAAGCTTTCTTT.

This clone has just a few counts. V is TRBV10-3 and J is TRBJ1-1; D is unclear. From germline, CDR1 is ENHRY and CDR2 SYGVKD. This CDR3 spans 11 amino acids. The germline V and J ends were trimmed by 4 bases and 5 bases, with 5 bases remaining between them. The CDR3 is CAISVGTEAFF. The DNA for the CDR3 is TGTGCCATCAGTGTAGGGACTGAAGCTTTCTTT.

In its sample, this clone was seen a few times. The gene calls are TRBV28 and TRBJ1-2; 10 positions match TRBD1. Germline CDR1 reads MDHEN; CDR2 reads SYDVKM. With V trimmed by 5 bases and J by 6 bases, 9 bases remained unmatched. The CDR3 is 15 residues long. For the CDR3, the DNA is TGTGCCAGCAGTCTGACAGGGGGCGCGTCGGATGGCTACACCTTC. It yields the protein CASSLTGGASDGYTF.

The chain joins TRBV6-5 to TRBJ2-5; TRBD2 aligns across 8 bases. CDR1 and CDR2 (germline): MNHEY, SVGAGI. The V and J ends lost 6 bases and 4 bases, in that order; junction bases with no gene match: 7. This CDR3 contains 14 residues. The CDR3 reads CASSGLAVRETQYF. CDR3 DNA: TGTGCCAGCAGCGGACTAGCAGTCCGAGAGACCCAGTACTTC.

This clone was detected a few times. The V gene is TRBV4-1, the J gene TRBJ1-1; D may be TRBD1 (6 bases). The CDR3 loop spans 15 amino acids. The germline V gene has CDR1 MGHRA and CDR2 YSYEKL. V dropped 6 bases and J dropped 3 bases, with 17 bases sitting between them. The DNA of the CDR3 is TGCGCCAGCAGAGACCCCGGGGGGCTGGACACTGAAGCTTTCTTT. Residues: CASRDPGGLDTEAFF.

This clone was seen a handful of times. This chain uses TRBV7-9 with TRBJ1-2; D uncertain. Germline CDR1 SEHNR, CDR2 FQNEAQ (reference sequence). The ends were cut back, 1 base at V and 5 bases at J, with 8 bases in the middle. The length of the CDR3 is 13 residues. The chain's CDR3 is CASSLVGQYGYTF. CDR3 sequence (DNA): TGTGCCAGCAGCTTAGTCGGGCAGTATGGCTACACCTTC.

This clone came up a few times. This chain links TRBV30 with TRBJ1-2; maybe TRBD1 (5 bases). The CDR3 runs 14 residues. The germline V gene encodes CDR1 GTSNPN and CDR2 SVGIG (reference sequence). V was trimmed by 5 bases and J by 0 bases, leaving 13 bases between them. The CDR3 sequence: CAWRPGGSNYGYTF. Here the CDR3 DNA reads TGTGCCTGGCGTCCCGGGGGTTCTAACTATGGCTACACCTTC. The whole variable domain, remainder taken from reference TRBV30 and TRBJ1-2, is SQTIHQWPATLVQPVGSPLSLECTVEGTSNPNLYWYRQAAGRGLQLLFYSVGIGQISSEVPQNLSASRPQDRQFILSSKKLLLSDSGFYLCAWRPGGSNYGYTFGSGTRLTVV.

This clone has a handful of counts. J is TRBJ2-7 and V is TRBV29-1; D call uncertain. This CDR3 contains 13 residues. Trimming removed 4 bases from V and 5 bases from J, with 15 bases in between. The germline gives CDR1 SQVTM, CDR2 ANQGSEA. In nucleotides, the CDR3 is TGCAGCGTTGGTCTCCGATCTGGGGACGAGCAGTACTTC. It translates to CSVGLRSGDEQYF.

In this sample, this clone turned up a few times. This sequence joins TRBV7-8 and TRBJ1-5; no definite D call. V was pared by 3 bases and J by 5 bases, with 8 bases between. Germline CDR1 and CDR2: SGHVS and FQNEAQ. The length of the CDR3 is 13 residues. CDR3 amino acids: CASSFNGDQPQHF. DNA for the CDR3: TGTGCCAGCAGCTTTAATGGGGATCAGCCCCAGCATTTT.

The sample holds a few counts of this clone. The V and J genes are TRBV7-9 and TRBJ2-2, with D unresolved. The CDR3 is 12 residues long. Germline values: CDR1 SEHNR, CDR2 FQNEAQ (reference sequence). Trimming took 5 bases from V and 9 from J, leaving 10 bases between them. The CDR3 loop is CASSAYRWELFF. In DNA form, the CDR3 reads TGTGCCAGCAGCGCTTATCGCTGGGAGCTGTTTTTT.

V is TRBV9 and J is TRBJ2-2, with D possibly matching TRBD1 (6 bases). The CDR3 sequence is 19 residues long. Looked up from germline, CDR1 is SGDLS and CDR2 is YYNGEE. V shed 4 bases and J shed 6 bases, with 28 bases lying between them. CDR3 residues: CASSTWTEGTDPNAGELFF. Here the CDR3 DNA reads TGTGCCAGCAGCACCTGGACAGAGGGAACGGACCCCAACGCCGGGGAGCTGTTTTTT.

This clone was counted a few times. J is TRBJ2-3 and V is TRBV6-5; D is unclear. This CDR3 has 15 residues. Trimming took off 0 bases at V and 1 base at J, with 8 bases between the two ends. The germline V gene has CDR1 MNHEY and CDR2 SVGAGI. The CDR3 here is CASSYSTPRTDTQYF. DNA of the CDR3: TGTGCCAGCAGTTACTCCACACCACGCACAGATACGCAGTATTTT.

This clone was detected a few times. The CDR3 nucleotides are TGTGCCAGCAGCTTAGCGCTCAGGGAGAGAGGTCAGCCCCAGCATTTT. Protein: CASSLALRERGQPQHF. V is TRBV7-8 and J is TRBJ1-5; tentatively, D is TRBD1 (5 bases). CDR3 size: 16 residues. Per the germline V gene, CDR1 is SGHVS and CDR2 is FQNEAQ. Trimming took off 0 bases at V and 6 bases at J, with 15 bases between the two ends. Based on the CDR3 plus reference TRBV7-8 and TRBJ1-5, the full variable domain is GAGVSQSPRYKVAKRGQDVALRCDPISGHVSLFWYQQALGQGPEFLTYFQNEAQLDKSGLPSDRFFAERPEGSVSTLKIQRTQQEDSAVYLCASSLALRERGQPQHFGDGTRLSIL.

The V call is TRBV29-1, the J call TRBJ2-4; 7 bases line up with TRBD1. CDR1 is SQVTM, CDR2 ANQGSEA, per germline. The CDR3 is 13 amino acids. V trimming: 7 bases; J trimming: 2 bases; junction bases outside the gene matches: 5. The CDR3 is CSGKGASKNIQYF. In nucleotides, the CDR3 is TGCAGCGGTAAGGGGGCTTCCAAAAACATTCAGTACTTC.